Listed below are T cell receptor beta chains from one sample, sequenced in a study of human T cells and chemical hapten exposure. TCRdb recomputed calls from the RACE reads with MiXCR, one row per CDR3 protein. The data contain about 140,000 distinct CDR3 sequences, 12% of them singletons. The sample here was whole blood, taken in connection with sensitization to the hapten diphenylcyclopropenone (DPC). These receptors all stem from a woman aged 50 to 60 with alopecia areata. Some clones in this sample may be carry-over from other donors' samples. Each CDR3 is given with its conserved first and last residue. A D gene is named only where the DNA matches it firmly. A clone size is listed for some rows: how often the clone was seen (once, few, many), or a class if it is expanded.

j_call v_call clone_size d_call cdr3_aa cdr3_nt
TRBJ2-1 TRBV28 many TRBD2 CASSLAGGLQFF TGTGCCAGCAGTTTGGCGGGAGGCTTGCAGTTCTTC
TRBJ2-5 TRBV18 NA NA CASSPYSQETQYF TGTGCCAGCTCACCATACAGCCAAGAGACCCAGTACTTC
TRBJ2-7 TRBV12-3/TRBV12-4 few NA CASSGEGFSSYEQYF TGTGCCAGCAGTGGAGAGGGGTTTAGCTCCTACGAGCAGTACTTC
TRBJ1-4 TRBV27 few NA CASSLYFNGKLFF TGTGCCAGCAGTTTATACTTTAATGGAAAACTGTTTTTT
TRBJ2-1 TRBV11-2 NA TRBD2 CASWKGGSSYNEQFF TGTGCCAGCTGGAAAGGCGGGAGCTCCTACAATGAGCAGTTCTTC
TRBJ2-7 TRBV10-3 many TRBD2 CAISESGGPYEQYF TGTGCCATCAGTGAGAGCGGGGGACCCTACGAGCAGTACTTC
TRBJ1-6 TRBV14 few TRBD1 CASSQVTGISPLHF TGTGCCAGCAGCCAAGTGACAGGGATCTCACCCCTCCACTTT
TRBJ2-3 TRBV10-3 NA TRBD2 CVISDRTSGTSTDTQYF TGTGTCATCAGTGATAGGACTAGCGGGACTAGCACAGATACGCAGTATTTT
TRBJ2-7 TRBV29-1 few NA CSVSDSYEQYF TGCAGCGTTAGCGACTCCTACGAGCAGTACTTC
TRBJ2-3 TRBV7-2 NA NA CASSSPGQRTDTQYF TGTGCCAGCAGCTCGCCGGGACAACGCACAGATACGCAGTATTTT
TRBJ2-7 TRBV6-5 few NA CASSYVGTDAYEQYF TGTGCCAGCAGTTACGTAGGGACGGATGCCTACGAGCAGTACTTC
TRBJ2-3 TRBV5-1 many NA CASSPGLPATDTQYF TGCGCCAGCAGCCCGGGACTCCCGGCAACAGATACGCAGTATTTT
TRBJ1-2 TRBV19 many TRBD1 CASSRQGRNYGYTF TGTGCCAGTAGTAGACAGGGGAGGAACTATGGCTACACCTTC
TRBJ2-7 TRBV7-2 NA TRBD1 CASSLGAGTGVYEQYF TGTGCCAGCAGCTTAGGGGCCGGGACAGGGGTCTACGAGCAGTACTTC
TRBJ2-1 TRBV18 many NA CASSPIRGGFDNEQFF TGTGCCAGCTCACCAATTCGGGGAGGCTTTGACAATGAGCAGTTCTTC
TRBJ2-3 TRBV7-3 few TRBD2 CASSLGAREWTDTQYF TGTGCCAGCAGCTTAGGTGCGCGGGAGTGGACAGATACGCAGTATTTT
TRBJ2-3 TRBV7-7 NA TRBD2 CASSHRLRGGRDTQYF TGTGCTAGCAGCCACCGACTGCGCGGCGGGAGAGATACGCAGTATTTT
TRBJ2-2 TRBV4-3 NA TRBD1 CASSARDSIKQGGELFF TGCGCCAGCAGCGCCCGGGACAGTATCAAACAGGGCGGGGAGCTGTTTTTT
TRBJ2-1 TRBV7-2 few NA CASSFSGVLGNEQFF TGTGCCAGCAGCTTTTCAGGGGTGTTGGGCAATGAGCAGTTCTTC
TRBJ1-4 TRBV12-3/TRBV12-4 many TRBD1 CASSLLQGGLNEKLFF TGTGCCAGCAGTTTGCTACAGGGGGGTTTGAATGAAAAACTGTTTTTT
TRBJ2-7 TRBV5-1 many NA CASSPRAGTYEQYF TGCGCCAGCAGCCCCCGGGCGGGGACCTACGAGCAGTACTTC
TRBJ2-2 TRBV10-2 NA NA CASSETVPGTGELFF TGCGCCAGCAGTGAGACGGTTCCGGGGACCGGGGAGCTGTTTTTT
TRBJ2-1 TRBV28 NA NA CASSLLASGGGPYNEQFF TGTGCCAGCAGTTTATTAGCTAGCGGAGGGGGGCCCTACAATGAGCAGTTCTTC
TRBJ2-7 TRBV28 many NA CASSFGSSYEQYF TGTGCCAGCAGTTTTGGGAGCTCCTACGAGCAGTACTTC
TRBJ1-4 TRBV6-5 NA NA CASSYRSGWTNEKLFF TGTGCCAGCAGTTACCGGAGCGGATGGACTAATGAAAAACTGTTTTTT
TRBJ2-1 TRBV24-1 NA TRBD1 CATSDPTGGSSYNEQFF TGTGCCACCAGTGACCCGACAGGGGGCAGCTCCTACAATGAGCAGTTCTTC
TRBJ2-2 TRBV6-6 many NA CASSWATGELFF TGTGCCAGCTCCTGGGCCACCGGGGAGCTGTTTTTT
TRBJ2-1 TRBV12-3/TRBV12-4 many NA CASSLANLPYNEQFF TGTGCCAGCAGTTTAGCGAACCTCCCCTACAATGAGCAGTTCTTC
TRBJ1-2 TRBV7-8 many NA CASSLLSGGVYGYTF TGTGCCAGCAGCTTACTCTCGGGAGGCGTCTATGGCTACACCTTC
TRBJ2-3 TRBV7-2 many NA CASSLGGTVYPQYF TGTGCCAGCAGCTTAGGCGGGACGGTGTATCCGCAGTATTTT
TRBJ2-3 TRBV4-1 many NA CASSQEGLPAAGTQYF TGCGCCAGCAGCCAAGAAGGACTCCCTGCCGCCGGAACGCAGTATTTT
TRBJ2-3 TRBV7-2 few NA CASSIPPGTQYF TGTGCCAGCAGCATCCCCCCTGGGACGCAGTATTTT
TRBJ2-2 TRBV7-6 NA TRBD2 CASSLRGREVAGELFF TGTGCCAGCAGCTTAAGAGGGCGGGAGGTCGCGGGGGAGCTGTTTTTT
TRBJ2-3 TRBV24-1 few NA CATSDFRDPPTDTQYF TGTGCCACCAGTGATTTCCGGGATCCTCCCACAGATACGCAGTATTTT
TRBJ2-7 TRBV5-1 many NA CASSRAGQRTREQYF TGCGCCAGCAGCCGCGCGGGCCAAAGGACTCGGGAGCAGTACTTC
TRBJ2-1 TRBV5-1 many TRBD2 CATTPGMSGASYNEQFF TGCGCCACCACCCCCGGGATGAGCGGGGCATCCTACAATGAGCAGTTCTTC
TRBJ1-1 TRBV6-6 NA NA CASSYSSRYTEAFF TGTGCCAGCAGTTACTCGTCGAGGTACACTGAAGCTTTCTTT
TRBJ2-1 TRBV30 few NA CAWREGTGSSYNEQFF TGTGCCTGGAGGGAAGGGACCGGGAGCTCCTACAATGAGCAGTTCTTC
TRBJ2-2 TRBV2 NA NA CASSDAGANTGELFF TGTGCCAGCAGTGATGCGGGCGCGAACACCGGGGAGCTGTTTTTT
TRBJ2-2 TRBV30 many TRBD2 CAWTKGTSDTGELFF TGTGCCTGGACTAAAGGGACTAGCGACACCGGGGAGCTGTTTTTT
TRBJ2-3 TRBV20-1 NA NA CSASSPAGDTQYF TGCAGTGCTAGCTCACCAGCTGGAGATACGCAGTATTTT
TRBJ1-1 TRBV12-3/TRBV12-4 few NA CASSLRGEKDTEAFF TGTGCCAGCAGTTTACGAGGGGAAAAGGACACTGAAGCTTTCTTT
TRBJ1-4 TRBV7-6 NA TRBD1 CASSLGQGGTNEKLFF TGTGCCAGCAGCTTGGGACAGGGGGGAACTAATGAAAAACTGTTTTTT
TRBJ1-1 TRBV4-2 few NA CASSQAHGTSTEAFF TGTGCCAGCAGCCAGGCCCACGGGACATCAACTGAAGCTTTCTTT
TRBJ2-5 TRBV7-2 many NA CASSLAGTNQETQYF TGTGCCAGCAGCTTAGCGGGGACAAATCAAGAGACCCAGTACTTC
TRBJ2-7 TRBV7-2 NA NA CASSSGLQGEQYF TGTGCCAGCAGCTCGGGACTTCAGGGCGAGCAGTACTTC
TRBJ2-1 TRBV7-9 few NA CASSADYNEQFF TGTGCCAGCAGCGCGGACTACAATGAGCAGTTCTTC